This T cell receptor beta chain was captured in a study of T cells after yellow fever vaccination. This clonotype was seen at least ten times. Via MiXCR, TCRdb re-called the 5' RACE reads, giving one row per CDR3 protein. The table has 310,000 or so distinct CDR3 sequences, roughly 4% seen once. This CDR3 contains 15 residues. Trimming stripped 7 bases from V and 4 bases from J, with 17 bases between. Germline V CDR1 and CDR2: LGHNT, FRNRAP. The source is a man in his late teens or twenties who received the YFV17D yellow fever vaccine. This material consisted of PBMCs, taken on the day of the yellow fever booster vaccination. The chain couples TRBV12-5 to TRBJ2-1; D is possibly TRBD1 (6 bases). The CDR3: CASAHGAGDYNEQFF. DNA for the CDR3: TGTGCTAGTGCCCATGGGGCAGGGGATTACAATGAGCAGTTCTTC.